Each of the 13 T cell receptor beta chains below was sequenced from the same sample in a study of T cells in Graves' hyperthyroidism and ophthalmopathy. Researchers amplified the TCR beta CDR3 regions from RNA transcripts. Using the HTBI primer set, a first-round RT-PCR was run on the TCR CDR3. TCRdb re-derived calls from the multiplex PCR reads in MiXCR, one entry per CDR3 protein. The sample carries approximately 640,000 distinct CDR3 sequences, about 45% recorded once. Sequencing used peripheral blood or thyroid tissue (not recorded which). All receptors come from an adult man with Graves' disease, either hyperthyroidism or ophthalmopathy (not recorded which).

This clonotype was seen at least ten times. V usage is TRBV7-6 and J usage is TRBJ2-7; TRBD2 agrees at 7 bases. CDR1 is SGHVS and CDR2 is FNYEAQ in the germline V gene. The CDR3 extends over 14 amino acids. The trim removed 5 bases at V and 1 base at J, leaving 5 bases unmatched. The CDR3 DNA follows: TGTGCCAGCAGCCTACAAGCGGGGTCCTACGAGCAGTACTTC. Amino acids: CASSLQAGSYEQYF.

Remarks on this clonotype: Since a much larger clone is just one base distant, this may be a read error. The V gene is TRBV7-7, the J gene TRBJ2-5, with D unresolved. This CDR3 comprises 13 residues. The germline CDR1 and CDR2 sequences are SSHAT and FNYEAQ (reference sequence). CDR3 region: CASSLELQKTQYF. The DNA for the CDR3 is TGTGCTAGCAGCTTGGAGCTCCAGAAGACCCAGTACTTC.

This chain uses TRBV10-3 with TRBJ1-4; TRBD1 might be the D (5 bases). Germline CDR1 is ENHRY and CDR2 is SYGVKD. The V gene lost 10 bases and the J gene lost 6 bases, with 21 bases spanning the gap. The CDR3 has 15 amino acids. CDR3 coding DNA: TGTGCCAGCAGGATATCGGGGACGTCGGATGAAAAACTGTTTTTT. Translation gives CASRISGTSDEKLFF.

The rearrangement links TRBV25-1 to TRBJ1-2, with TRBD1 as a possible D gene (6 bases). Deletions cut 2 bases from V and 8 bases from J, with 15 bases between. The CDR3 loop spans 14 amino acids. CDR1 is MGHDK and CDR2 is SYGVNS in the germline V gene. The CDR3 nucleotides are TGTGCCAGCAGTGAAGGGGGCGCGTCGATCGGCTACACCTTC. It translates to CASSEGGASIGYTF.

The CDR3 DNA is TGCAGTCCCCGTGTCTGGGACACTGAAGCTTTCTTT. Amino acid sequence: CSPRVWDTEAFF. The rearrangement joins TRBV20-1 to TRBJ1-1; D unresolved. The CDR3 has 12 residues. V lost 8 bases, J lost 3 bases, and 13 bases lay in between. From germline, CDR1 is DFQATT and CDR2 SNEGSKA (reference sequence).

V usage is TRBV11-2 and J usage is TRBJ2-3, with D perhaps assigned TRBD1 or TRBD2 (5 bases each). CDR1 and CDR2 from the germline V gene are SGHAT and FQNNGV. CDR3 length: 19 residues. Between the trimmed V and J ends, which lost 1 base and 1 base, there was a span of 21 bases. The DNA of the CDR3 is TGTGCCAGCAGCTTAGCTCGAGTGCCGGGGACCCGACGCACAGATACGCAGTATTTT. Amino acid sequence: CASSLARVPGTRRTDTQYF.

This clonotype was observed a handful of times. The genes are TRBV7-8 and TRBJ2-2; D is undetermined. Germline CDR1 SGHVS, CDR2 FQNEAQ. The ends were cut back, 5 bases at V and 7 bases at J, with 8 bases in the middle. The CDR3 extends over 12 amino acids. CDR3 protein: CASSHALGELFF. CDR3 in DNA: TGTGCCAGCAGCCACGCACTCGGGGAGCTGTTTTTT.

CDR3: CATSRGDNEQFF. The CDR3 coding sequence is TGTGCCACCAGTAGGGGAGACAATGAGCAGTTCTTC. This sequence joins TRBV24-1 and TRBJ2-1, with D possibly being TRBD1 or TRBD2 (5 bases each). This CDR3 comprises 12 residues. V was shortened by 6 bases and J by 5 bases, with 7 bases between the two germline ends. Looked up from germline, CDR1 is KGHDR and CDR2 is SFDVKD.

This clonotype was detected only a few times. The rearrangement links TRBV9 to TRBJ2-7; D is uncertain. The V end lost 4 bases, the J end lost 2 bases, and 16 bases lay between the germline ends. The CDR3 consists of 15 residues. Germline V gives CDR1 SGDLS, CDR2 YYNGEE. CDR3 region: CASSQDWGGAYEQYF. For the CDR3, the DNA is TGTGCCAGCAGCCAAGACTGGGGTGGAGCCTACGAGCAGTACTTC.

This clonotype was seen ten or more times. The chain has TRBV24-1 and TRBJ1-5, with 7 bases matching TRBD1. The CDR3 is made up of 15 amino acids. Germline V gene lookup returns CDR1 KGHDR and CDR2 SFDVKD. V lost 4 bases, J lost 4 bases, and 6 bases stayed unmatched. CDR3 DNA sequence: TGTGCCACCAGTGACCACGGGACAGCAAATCAGCCCCAGCATTTT. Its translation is CATSDHGTANQPQHF.

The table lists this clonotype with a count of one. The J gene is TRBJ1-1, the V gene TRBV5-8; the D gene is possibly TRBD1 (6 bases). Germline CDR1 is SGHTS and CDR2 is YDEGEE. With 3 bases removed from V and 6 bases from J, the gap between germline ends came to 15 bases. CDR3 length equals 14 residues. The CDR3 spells CASSSQEGGAEAFF. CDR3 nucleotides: TGTGCCAGCAGCTCCCAGGAGGGGGGGGCTGAAGCTTTCTTT. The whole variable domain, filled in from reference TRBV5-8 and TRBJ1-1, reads EAGVTQSPTHLIKTRGQQATLRCSPISGHTSVYWYQQALGLGLQFLLWYDEGEERNRGNFPPRFSGRQFPNYSSELNVNALELEDSALYLCASSSQEGGAEAFFGQGTRLTVV.

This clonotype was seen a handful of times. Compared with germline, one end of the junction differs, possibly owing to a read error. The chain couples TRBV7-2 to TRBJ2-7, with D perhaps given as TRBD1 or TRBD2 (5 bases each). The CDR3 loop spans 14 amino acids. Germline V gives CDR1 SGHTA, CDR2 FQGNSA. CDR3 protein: CASSQGGTSGEQYF. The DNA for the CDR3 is TGCGCCAGCAGCCAGGGTGGGACCAGCGGCGAGCAGTACTTC.

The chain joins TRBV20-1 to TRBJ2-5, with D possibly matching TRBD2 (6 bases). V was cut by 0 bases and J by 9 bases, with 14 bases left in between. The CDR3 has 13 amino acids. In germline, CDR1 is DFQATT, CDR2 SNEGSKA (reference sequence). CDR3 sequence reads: CSARESGASAQYF. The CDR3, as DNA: TGCAGTGCTAGAGAATCGGGAGCGTCGGCCCAGTACTTC.